This T cell receptor beta chain was captured by sequencing in a study of PD-1 blockade in mismatch repair-deficient tumors. Method: immunoSEQ multiplex PCR; TCRdb's copy keeps in-frame clones and lacks some. The table has over 60,000 clones, around 88% seen once. In regard to this clone: Its antigen remains unidentified.

The ends lost 5 bases at V and 7 bases at J; junction bases unmatched: 11. There are 14 residues in the CDR3. Germline V gene data show CDR1 as MNHEY and CDR2 as SVGAGI. Study-level results: Tumor-resident clones, often absent from pretreatment blood, expanded after pembrolizumab and then contracted.

This sequence joins TRBV6-5 and TRBJ2-7, with 7 bases matching TRBD2. The TCR comes from an adult with mismatch repair-deficient cancer. The material sequenced was peripheral blood, taken 52 weeks after starting pembrolizumab. The CDR3 reads CASSHGREVREQYF. The CDR3 DNA reads as TGTGCCAGCAGTCACGGACGGGAGGTGAGGGAGCAGTACTTC.